This passage covers 3 T cell receptor beta chains from one sample sequenced in a study of shared clonotypes between healthy human individuals. Naive CD8 populations comprised CD45RO-negative cells positively selected for CCR7, excluding terminally differentiated effector memory CD45RA+ cells. The data were produced by immunoSEQ multiplex PCR, yet TCRdb's version contains in-frame clones alone and is incomplete. Among about 2.2 million clones, 90% to 95% were seen once, and the ten largest hold under 2%. The specimen sequenced was naive CD8+ T cells from PBMCs. Receptors originate from a man aged 18-30 years in good health. Some clones in this sample may be carry-over from other donors' samples.

DNA for the CDR3: TGTGCCAGTAGTATGGGGTATGTACTAACTCGAGGGGGGAGCAATCAGCCCCAGCATTTT. This encodes CASSMGYVLTRGGSNQPQHF. The chain employs TRBV19 and TRBJ1-5; D is possibly TRBD1 (6 bases). Per the germline V gene, CDR1 is LNHDA and CDR2 is SQIVND (reference sequence). Trimming pared 3 bases from V and 1 base from J, leaving 25 bases between. The length of the CDR3 is 20 residues.

The rearrangement joins TRBV27 to TRBJ2-2; D call uncertain. The CDR3 spans 13 residues. The germline V gene has CDR1 MNHEY and CDR2 SMNVEV (reference sequence). The V end lost 3 bases, the J end lost 7 bases, and 9 bases lay between the germline ends. The CDR3 reads CASSFIFGGELFF. DNA of the CDR3: TGTGCCAGCAGTTTTATTTTCGGCGGGGAGCTGTTTTTT.

This clone was seen a handful of times. The CDR3 nucleotides are TGTGCCAGCAGCGATGAAGGGTGGGAGCTGTTTTTT. It is translated as CASSDEGWELFF. The genes are TRBV5-6 and TRBJ2-2; no definite D call. From germline, CDR1 is SGHDT and CDR2 YYEEEE. Trimming took 4 bases from V and 9 from J, leaving 10 bases between them. The CDR3 consists of 12 residues.